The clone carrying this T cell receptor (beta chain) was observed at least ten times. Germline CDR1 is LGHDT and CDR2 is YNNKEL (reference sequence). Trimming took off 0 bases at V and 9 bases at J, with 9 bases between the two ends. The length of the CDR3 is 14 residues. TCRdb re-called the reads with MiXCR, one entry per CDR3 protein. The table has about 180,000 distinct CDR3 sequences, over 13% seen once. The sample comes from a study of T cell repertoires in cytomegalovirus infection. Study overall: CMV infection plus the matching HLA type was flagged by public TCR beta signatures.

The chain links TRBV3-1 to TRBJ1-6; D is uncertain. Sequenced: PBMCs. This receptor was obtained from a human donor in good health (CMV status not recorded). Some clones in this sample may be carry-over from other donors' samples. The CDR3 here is CASSQDREVSPLHF. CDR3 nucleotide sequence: TGTGCCAGCAGCCAAGATAGAGAAGTTTCACCCCTCCACTTT.